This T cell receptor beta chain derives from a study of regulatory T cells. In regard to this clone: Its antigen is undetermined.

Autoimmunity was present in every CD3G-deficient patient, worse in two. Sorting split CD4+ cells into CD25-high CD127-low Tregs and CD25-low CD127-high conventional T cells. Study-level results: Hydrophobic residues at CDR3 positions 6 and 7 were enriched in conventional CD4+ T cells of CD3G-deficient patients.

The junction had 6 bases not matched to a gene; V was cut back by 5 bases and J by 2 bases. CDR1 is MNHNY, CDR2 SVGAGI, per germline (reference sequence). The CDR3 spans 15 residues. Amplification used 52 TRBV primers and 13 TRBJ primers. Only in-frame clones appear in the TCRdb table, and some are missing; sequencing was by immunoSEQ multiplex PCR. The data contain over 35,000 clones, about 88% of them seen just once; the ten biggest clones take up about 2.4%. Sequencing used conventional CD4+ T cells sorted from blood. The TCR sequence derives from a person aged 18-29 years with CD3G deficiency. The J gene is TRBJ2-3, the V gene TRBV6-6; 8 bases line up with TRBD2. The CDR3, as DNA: TGTGCCAGCAGTACGGGGGGGTCACTCACAGATACGCAGTATTTT. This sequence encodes CASSTGGSLTDTQYF.